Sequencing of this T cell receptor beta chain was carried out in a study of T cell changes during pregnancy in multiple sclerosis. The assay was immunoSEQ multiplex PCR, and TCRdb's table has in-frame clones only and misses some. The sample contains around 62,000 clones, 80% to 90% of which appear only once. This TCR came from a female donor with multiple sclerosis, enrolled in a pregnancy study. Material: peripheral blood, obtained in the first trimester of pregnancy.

The CDR3 DNA follows: TGTGCCAGCAGCCCAACAACAGGGGGTACTGGAAACACCATATATTTT. Its translation: CASSPTTGGTGNTIYF. V gene TRBV13 combines with J gene TRBJ1-3; 8 positions agree with TRBD1. Germline trimming cut 5 bases from V and 2 bases from J; bases unmatched to any gene: 8. Looked up from germline, CDR1 is PRHDT and CDR2 is FYEKMQ (reference sequence). The CDR3 has 16 amino acids.